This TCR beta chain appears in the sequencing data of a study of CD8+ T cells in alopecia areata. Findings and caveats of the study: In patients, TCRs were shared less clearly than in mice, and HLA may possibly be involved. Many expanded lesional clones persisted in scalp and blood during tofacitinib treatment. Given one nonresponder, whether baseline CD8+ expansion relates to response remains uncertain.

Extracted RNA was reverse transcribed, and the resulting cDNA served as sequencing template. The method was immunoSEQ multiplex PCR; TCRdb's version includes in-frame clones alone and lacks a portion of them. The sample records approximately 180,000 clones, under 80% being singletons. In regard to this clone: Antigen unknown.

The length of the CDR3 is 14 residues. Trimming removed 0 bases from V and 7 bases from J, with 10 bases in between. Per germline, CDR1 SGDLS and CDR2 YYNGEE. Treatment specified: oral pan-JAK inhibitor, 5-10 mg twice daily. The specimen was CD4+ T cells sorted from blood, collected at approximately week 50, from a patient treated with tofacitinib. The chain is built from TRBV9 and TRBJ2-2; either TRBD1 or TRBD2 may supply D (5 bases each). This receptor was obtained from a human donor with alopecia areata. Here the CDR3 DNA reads TGTGCCAGCAGCGTAGGACATGGGGGCGGGGAGCTGTTTTTT. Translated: CASSVGHGGGELFF.